Following are 25 T cell receptor beta chains from one sample sequenced in a study of OX40 agonist ivuxolimab in advanced cancers. The library was prepared using the immunoSEQ multiplex PCR assay. TCRdb retrieved this table from immuneACCESS and kept in-frame rearrangements only. Not all clones are present; in checked studies, unresolved V genes account for under half, and no reason is known for the remainder. The sample contains about 89,000 clones, approximately 91% of them found a single time. 0.6% to 0.8% of the sample is taken by the ten largest. The specimen was CD4+ or CD8+ T cells sorted from blood, collected in a trial of the OX40 agonist ivuxolimab. Every receptor here comes from an adult with an advanced solid tumor such as melanoma, head and neck, liver or kidney cancer.

This clone was seen only a few times. Mismatch with germline at one junction end may stem from a read error. This chain connects TRBV7-6 to TRBJ1-2, with 7 nucleotides matching TRBD1. Germline CDR1 and CDR2: SGHVS and FNYEAQ. This CDR3 comprises 12 residues. Written as DNA, the CDR3 is TGTGCCAGCAGCTTAACAGGGGACAGCTTCGCCTTC. Protein sequence: CASSLTGDSFAF.

The rearrangement links TRBV29-1 to TRBJ2-1, with TRBD2 identical over 7 bases. After removal of 2 bases from V and 0 bases from J, the junction contained 7 bases not matched to a gene. Germline CDR1 is SQVTM and CDR2 is ANQGSEA. CDR3 length equals 16 residues. The CDR3, as DNA: TGCAGCGTTGAATTCGGGCGGGGGAGCTCCTACAATGAGCAGTTCTTC. It yields the protein CSVEFGRGSSYNEQFF.

The chain joins TRBV7-2 to TRBJ2-1; the D gene is possibly TRBD2 (5 bases). The CDR3 totals 15 residues. V lost 1 base to trimming and J lost 3 bases, with 10 bases between them. Germline values: CDR1 SGHTA, CDR2 FQGNSA. In DNA form, the CDR3 reads TGTGCCAGCAGCTTAGGTCGGGGAATCTACAATGAGCAGTTCTTC. Encoded protein: CASSLGRGIYNEQFF.

J is TRBJ2-3 and V is TRBV4-3; the match to TRBD2 covers 9 bases. The germline CDR1 and CDR2 sequences are LGHNA and YSLEER. V was clipped by 1 base and J by 6 bases; unmatched bases: 8. The CDR3 loop spans 16 amino acids. CDR3 region: CASSQGGSGGMDTQYF. CDR3 sequence (DNA): TGCGCCAGCAGCCAAGGGGGTAGCGGGGGAATGGATACGCAGTATTTT.

The chain has TRBV2 and TRBJ1-1; maybe TRBD1 (6 bases). The V end was cut by 6 bases, the J end by 4 bases, with 9 bases between. The CDR3 length is 12 residues. The germline gives CDR1 SNHLY, CDR2 FYNNEI. The CDR3: CASRDSFTEAFF. CDR3 in DNA: TGTGCCAGCAGGGACAGCTTCACTGAAGCTTTCTTT.

The chain has TRBV4-3 and TRBJ2-2; 12 positions match TRBD2. Germline V gene lookup returns CDR1 LGHNA and CDR2 YSLEER. After removal of 1 base from V and 5 bases from J, the junction contained 11 bases not matched to a gene. CDR3 length: 19 residues. CDR3 sequence reads: CASSQVPTLAGGGTGELFF. CDR3 DNA: TGCGCCAGCAGCCAAGTGCCCACTCTAGCGGGAGGGGGGACCGGGGAGCTGTTTTTT.

The rearrangement joins TRBV18 to TRBJ2-1, with 8 bases lining up with TRBD2. J gave up 1 base and V 6 bases, and 5 bases lay outside the gene matches. The CDR3 extends over 15 amino acids. Germline CDR1 and CDR2: KGHSH and LQKENI. The CDR3 DNA reads as TGTGCCAGCTCGTTGACTAGCGTTTCCTACAATGAGCAGTTCTTC. It yields the protein CASSLTSVSYNEQFF.

The CDR3 sequence is CATSRGGSSGNTIYF. The CDR3 DNA sequence: TGTGCCACCAGCAGAGGGGGCAGCTCTGGAAACACCATATATTTT. The chain uses TRBV15 and TRBJ1-3; a weak D match, TRBD1 (5 bases). The CDR3 consists of 15 residues. Germline-derived CDR1 and CDR2 are LNHNV and YYDKDF (reference sequence). V was clipped by 1 base and J by 0 bases, with 7 bases between them.

This clone was seen more than once but under ten times. The rearrangement joins TRBV19 to TRBJ1-2, with a tentative D call TRBD1 (5 bases). Germline CDR1 reads LNHDA; CDR2 reads SQIVND (reference sequence). Trimming took off 2 bases at V and 3 bases at J, with 19 bases between the two ends. The CDR3 extends over 17 amino acids. CDR3: CASSIRGRNLRDYGYTF. The CDR3 region has the DNA TGTGCCAGTAGTATAAGAGGACGGAACCTCAGGGACTATGGCTACACCTTC.

The chain couples TRBV27 to TRBJ2-1; 8 nucleotides agree with TRBD2. Germline CDR1 and CDR2: MNHEY and SMNVEV (reference sequence). Trimming at V came to 6 bases and at J to 9 bases, leaving 4 bases not matched to a gene. The CDR3 extends over 12 amino acids. CDR3: CASRPGGGEQFF. Here the CDR3 DNA reads TGTGCCAGCAGACCGGGAGGGGGTGAGCAGTTCTTC.

This sequence joins TRBV28 and TRBJ2-1, with no clear D. The germline CDR1 and CDR2 sequences are MDHEN and SYDVKM. This CDR3 is 12 amino acids long. V was pared by 3 bases and J by 6 bases, with 6 bases between. CDR3 sequence: CASSFRPNEQFF. The CDR3 nucleotides read TGTGCCAGCAGTTTCCGCCCCAATGAGCAGTTCTTC.

The chain recombines TRBV6-1 with TRBJ2-2, with unresolved D. V lost 4 bases to trimming and J lost 1 base, with 4 bases between them. The CDR3 is made up of 13 amino acids. Germline-derived CDR1 and CDR2 are MNHNS and SASEGT. CDR3 protein: CASSGQNTGELFF. CDR3 nucleotides: TGTGCCAGCAGTGGGCAGAACACCGGGGAGCTGTTTTTT.

The rearrangement uses TRBV7-6 and TRBJ1-2, with D possibly TRBD1 on 6 matching bases. CDR1 SGHVS and CDR2 FNYEAQ come from the germline V gene. V lost 2 bases to trimming and J lost 0 bases, with 10 bases between them. This CDR3 is built from 15 residues. The CDR3 here is CASSLNRGSNYGYTF. Here the CDR3 DNA reads TGTGCCAGCAGCTTAAATAGGGGGTCTAACTATGGCTACACCTTC.

This clone turned up a few times. The chain joins TRBV5-1 to TRBJ2-3; TRBD2 agrees at 7 bases. The CDR3 has 16 residues. Losses at the gene ends were 3 bases for V and 0 bases for J; bases not matched to a gene: 7. CDR1 and CDR2 (germline): SGHRS, YFSETQ. CDR3 loop: CASSSGLVSSTDTQYF. Here the CDR3 DNA reads TGCGCCAGCAGCTCCGGACTAGTTTCTAGCACAGATACGCAGTATTTT.

This chain joins TRBV2 and TRBJ2-7; 9 bases align to TRBD1. The germline V gene encodes CDR1 SNHLY and CDR2 FYNNEI. This CDR3 spans 15 amino acids. J gave up 11 bases and V 1 base, and 12 bases lay outside the gene matches. The CDR3 loop reads CASSEEVPGQGKEYF. CDR3 bases: TGTGCCAGCAGTGAAGAAGTACCGGGACAGGGTAAAGAGTACTTC.

The chain has TRBV4-3 and TRBJ2-7; 12 bases line up with TRBD1. The CDR3 is 15 amino acids. Germline trimming cut 4 bases from V and 3 bases from J; bases unmatched to any gene: 4. The germline CDR1 and CDR2 sequences are LGHNA and YSLEER. The CDR3 DNA sequence: TGCGCCAGCAGCCTAGGGACAGGGGGCTTCTACGAGCAGTACTTC. It translates to CASSLGTGGFYEQYF.

The rearrangement links TRBV7-9 to TRBJ1-1; D unclear. CDR3 length: 15 residues. Trimming took off 1 base at V and 4 bases at J, with 13 bases between the two ends. From germline, CDR1 is SEHNR and CDR2 FQNEAQ (reference sequence). CDR3 region: CASSLDLVLGTEAFF. The CDR3 nucleotides are TGTGCCAGCAGCTTAGATCTGGTTTTGGGCACTGAAGCTTTCTTT.

This rearrangement joins TRBV19 to TRBJ2-2; TRBD1 matches 8 bases. The CDR3 consists of 15 residues. Trimming removed 8 bases from V and 4 bases from J; junction bases left unmatched: 9. Germline CDR1 is LNHDA and CDR2 is SQIVND (reference sequence). In DNA form, the CDR3 reads TGTGCCAGTCGGATTTGGGACAGGCCCACCGGGGAGCTGTTTTTT. Its protein is CASRIWDRPTGELFF.

This clone came up a few times. The chain links TRBV7-9 to TRBJ1-3, with unresolved D. The germline V gene encodes CDR1 SEHNR and CDR2 FQNEAQ (reference sequence). V shed 2 bases and J shed 0 bases, with 8 bases lying between them. The CDR3 extends over 15 amino acids. The CDR3 region has the DNA TGTGCCAGCAGCTTACGAGGGTTCTCTGGAAACACCATATATTTT. This gives the protein CASSLRGFSGNTIYF. The full variable domain, rest sourced from reference TRBV7-9 and TRBJ1-3, is DTGVSQNPRHKITKRGQNVTFRCDPISEHNRLYWYRQTLGQGPEFLTYFQNEAQLEKSRLLSDRFSAERPKGSFSTLEIQRTEQGDSAMYLCASSLRGFSGNTIYFGEGSWLTVV.

The genes are TRBV27 and TRBJ2-2; D is perhaps TRBD1 (6 bases). The CDR3 loop spans 16 amino acids. Germline V gene data show CDR1 as MNHEY and CDR2 as SMNVEV (reference sequence). Trimming stripped 7 bases from V and 5 bases from J, with 20 bases between. The CDR3 bases are TGTGCCAGCAACCCACTTACAGGGATTAGGACCGGGGAGCTGTTTTTT. It is translated as CASNPLTGIRTGELFF.

CDR3 residues: CASSPHKDQPQHF. CDR3 sequence (DNA): TGTGCCAGCAGCCCCCACAAGGATCAGCCCCAGCATTTT. The V and J genes are TRBV11-2 and TRBJ1-5; D is ambiguous. V was cut by 5 bases and J by 5 bases, with 10 bases left in between. Germline lookup yields CDR1 SGHAT and CDR2 FQNNGV. The CDR3 is 13 residues long.

This clone occurred a few times. The chain employs TRBV7-6 and TRBJ1-2; no firm D call. V shed 0 bases and J shed 4 bases, with 12 bases lying between them. The germline V gene encodes CDR1 SGHVS and CDR2 FNYEAQ. The length of the CDR3 is 15 residues. The CDR3 here is CASSLALAGFYGYTF. The DNA of the CDR3 is TGTGCCAGCAGCTTAGCGTTGGCGGGTTTCTATGGCTACACCTTC.

The gene calls are TRBV6-1 and TRBJ2-7; 11 bases are a match to TRBD2. Germline CDR1 MNHNS, CDR2 SASEGT. The CDR3 contains 16 residues. V lost 4 bases to trimming and J lost 1 base; unmatched junction nucleotides: 6. The CDR3 bases are TGTGCCAGCAGTGTATTAGCGGGAGGGGCTTCCTACGAGCAGTACTTC. Its protein is CASSVLAGGASYEQYF.

This rearrangement joins TRBV5-8 to TRBJ2-7; 12 bases line up with TRBD2. The germline V gene has CDR1 SGHTS and CDR2 YDEGEE. The CDR3 loop spans 18 amino acids. Germline trimming cut 1 base from V and 0 bases from J; bases unmatched to any gene: 8. The CDR3 region has the DNA TGTGCCAGCAGCTTGAGGGCTAGCGGGAGGGCCAGCTCCTACGAGCAGTACTTC. Encoded protein: CASSLRASGRASSYEQYF.

CDR3 in DNA: TGTGCCAGTAGCGGCCAGGCCCTTCCCCTCTATGGCTACACCTTC. This gives the protein CASSGQALPLYGYTF. V gene TRBV19 combines with J gene TRBJ1-2; D is unclear. The CDR3 loop spans 15 amino acids. The germline V gene has CDR1 LNHDA and CDR2 SQIVND (reference sequence). V was cut by 6 bases and J by 4 bases, with 18 bases left in between.